These T cell receptor beta chains were read from a single sample in a study of blood T cell repertoires in COVID-19. Repertoires were generated with immunoSEQ multiplex PCR, while TCRdb's copy carries only in-frame clones and drops some. The data show about 230,000 clones, more than 75% seen once. The specimen was PBMCs or T cells enriched from blood (not recorded which). These receptors came from a man younger than 30 who had recovered from COVID-19. CDR3s include the opening cysteine and the closing phenylalanine or tryptophan. D genes are given only for firm matches.

CDR3 length: 14
V gene: TRBV19
J gene: TRBJ1-1
D gene: TRBD1
CDR3 DNA: TGTGCCACCAGCCCGACAGGGGCCACCGGTGAAGCTTTCTTT
CDR3 protein: CATSPTGATGEAFF

CDR3 length: 13
V gene: TRBV2
J gene: TRBJ1-5
D gene: -
CDR3 DNA: TGTGCCAGCAGTGGGGGGGTCAATCAGCCCCAGCATTTT
CDR3 protein: CASSGGVNQPQHF

CDR3 length: 13
V gene: TRBV5-1
J gene: TRBJ1-1
D gene: -
CDR3 DNA: TGCGCCAGCAGCCAATCTATAGGGGGTGAAGCTTTCTTT
CDR3 protein: CASSQSIGGEAFF

CDR3 length: 17
V gene: TRBV6-4
J gene: TRBJ2-1
D gene: TRBD2
CDR3 DNA: TGTGCCAGCAGTGCCGGCCCCCCGGGACTAGCAGGCAATGAGCAGTTCTTC
CDR3 protein: CASSAGPPGLAGNEQFF

CDR3 length: 14
V gene: TRBV27
J gene: TRBJ2-1
D gene: -
CDR3 DNA: TGTGCCAGCAGTTCCAGGCGTGAGAGAGCTGAGCAGTTCTTC
CDR3 protein: CASSSRRERAEQFF

CDR3 length: 18
V gene: TRBV10-3
J gene: TRBJ2-1
D gene: -
CDR3 DNA: TGTGCCATCAGTGACCCTGCCACGACAGGGACTTCCTACAATGAGCAGTTCTTC
CDR3 protein: CAISDPATTGTSYNEQFF

CDR3 length: 11
V gene: TRBV6-5
J gene: TRBJ2-1
D gene: -
CDR3 DNA: TGTGCCAGCAGTTATCAGGACAGAAAGTTCTTC
CDR3 protein: CASSYQDRKFF

CDR3 length: 17
V gene: TRBV4-1
J gene: TRBJ1-5
D gene: TRBD1
CDR3 DNA: TGCGCCAGCAGCCAAGGCTGGACAGGGAAGGGAGATCAGCCCCAGCATTTT
CDR3 protein: CASSQGWTGKGDQPQHF

CDR3 length: 13
V gene: TRBV6-5
J gene: TRBJ2-7
D gene: TRBD1
CDR3 DNA: TGTGCCAGCAGGGACAGGCTTCTCTCCGAGCAGTACTTC
CDR3 protein: CASRDRLLSEQYF

CDR3 length: 16
V gene: TRBV9
J gene: TRBJ2-7
D gene: TRBD1
CDR3 DNA: TGTGCCAGCAGCGGGGCCGGGACAGGGAGCTCCTACGAGCAGTACTTC
CDR3 protein: CASSGAGTGSSYEQYF

CDR3 length: 14
V gene: TRBV3-1/TRBV3-2
J gene: TRBJ1-3
D gene: -
CDR3 DNA: TGTGCCAGCAGCCAAGCGGGGTACGGAAACACCATATATTTT
CDR3 protein: CASSQAGYGNTIYF

CDR3 length: 18
V gene: TRBV5-1
J gene: TRBJ2-2
D gene: TRBD2
CDR3 DNA: TGCGCCAGCAGCTTGGAACTAGCGGGAGTGGAATACACCGGGGAGCTGTTTTTT
CDR3 protein: CASSLELAGVEYTGELFF

CDR3 length: 16
V gene: TRBV19
J gene: TRBJ1-4
D gene: -
CDR3 DNA: TGTGCCAGTAGCCTCGCCGTAACAGGGAAGTATGAAAAACTGTTTTTT
CDR3 protein: CASSLAVTGKYEKLFF

CDR3 length: 13
V gene: TRBV6-5
J gene: TRBJ1-4
D gene: -
CDR3 DNA: TGTGCCACCTCATCTATGGGGGCACAGAAACTGTTTTTT
CDR3 protein: CATSSMGAQKLFF

CDR3 length: 16
V gene: TRBV27
J gene: TRBJ1-1
D gene: -
CDR3 DNA: TGTGCCAGTGGGCGTGGGGGCGCTTACATGAACACTGAAGCTTTCTTT
CDR3 protein: CASGRGGAYMNTEAFF

CDR3 length: 15
V gene: TRBV7-2
J gene: TRBJ2-1
D gene: TRBD2
CDR3 DNA: TGTGCCAGCAGCTCGAGCGGGGGGCCGTCGAATGAGCAGTTCTTC
CDR3 protein: CASSSSGGPSNEQFF

CDR3 length: 15
V gene: TRBV28
J gene: TRBJ1-2
D gene: -
CDR3 DNA: TGTGCCAGCCAAGTTTATAACGGCCGGGAATATGGCTACACCTTC
CDR3 protein: CASQVYNGREYGYTF

CDR3 length: 13
V gene: TRBV13
J gene: TRBJ1-6
D gene: -
CDR3 DNA: TGTGCCAGCAGCTTAGACGGACACTCACCCCTCCACTTT
CDR3 protein: CASSLDGHSPLHF

CDR3 length: 15
V gene: TRBV5-1
J gene: TRBJ2-2
D gene: -
CDR3 DNA: TGCGCCAGCTCCCGGGGAGCGGCTTACACCGGGGAGCTGTTTTTT
CDR3 protein: CASSRGAAYTGELFF

CDR3 length: 15
V gene: TRBV19
J gene: TRBJ1-2
D gene: TRBD1
CDR3 DNA: TGTGCCAGTAGTTCCCGGGACAGAATGAACTATGGCTACACCTTC
CDR3 protein: CASSSRDRMNYGYTF

CDR3 length: 15
V gene: TRBV7-8
J gene: TRBJ1-5
D gene: TRBD1
CDR3 DNA: TGTGCCAGCAGCTCAGGGACAGGGGATTCTCAGCCCCAGCATTTT
CDR3 protein: CASSSGTGDSQPQHF

CDR3 length: 15
V gene: TRBV9
J gene: TRBJ1-2
D gene: TRBD1
CDR3 DNA: TGTGCCAGCAGCGCCAACAGGGGTATAGGATATGGCTACACCTTC
CDR3 protein: CASSANRGIGYGYTF

CDR3 length: 14
V gene: TRBV7-9
J gene: TRBJ1-4
D gene: -
CDR3 DNA: TGTGCCAGCAGCGACGGGGTAACGAATGAAAAACTGTTTTTT
CDR3 protein: CASSDGVTNEKLFF

CDR3 length: 13
V gene: TRBV6-5
J gene: TRBJ1-2
D gene: -
CDR3 DNA: TGTGCCAGCACGAGAGCGACCGATTATGGCTACACCTTC
CDR3 protein: CASTRATDYGYTF

CDR3 length: 16
V gene: TRBV28
J gene: TRBJ1-4
D gene: TRBD1
CDR3 DNA: TGTGCCAGCAGTTTGACAGGGGGCGCTTATCGGGAAAAACTGTTTTTT
CDR3 protein: CASSLTGGAYREKLFF

CDR3 length: 16
V gene: TRBV11-3
J gene: TRBJ1-1
D gene: TRBD1
CDR3 DNA: TGTGCCAGCAGCCCTTTGGACAGGGGGCGGAGGGCTGAAGCTTTCTTT
CDR3 protein: CASSPLDRGRRAEAFF

CDR3 length: 15
V gene: TRBV11-3
J gene: TRBJ2-1
D gene: TRBD2
CDR3 DNA: TGTGCCAGCAGCATGGGACTAGCGGGAGGTCATGAGCAGTTCTTC
CDR3 protein: CASSMGLAGGHEQFF

CDR3 length: 14
V gene: TRBV7-2
J gene: TRBJ1-3
D gene: -
CDR3 DNA: TGTGCCAGCAGAGATGCCAGCTCTGGAAACACCATATATTTT
CDR3 protein: CASRDASSGNTIYF

CDR3 length: 15
V gene: TRBV10-3
J gene: TRBJ1-5
D gene: -
CDR3 DNA: TGTGCCACAGGTTTGGCCCAGGATGGCAATCAGCCCCAGCATTTT
CDR3 protein: CATGLAQDGNQPQHF

CDR3 length: 15
V gene: TRBV18
J gene: TRBJ2-3
D gene: TRBD2
CDR3 DNA: TGTGCCAGCTCACCAATAGCGGGAGGCGGAGATACGCAGTATTTT
CDR3 protein: CASSPIAGGGDTQYF

CDR3 length: 16
V gene: TRBV5-6
J gene: TRBJ1-1
D gene: -
CDR3 DNA: TGTGCCAGCAGCTTGTTACGGGGGGAGTTGGACACTGAAGCTTTCTTT
CDR3 protein: CASSLLRGELDTEAFF

CDR3 length: 14
V gene: TRBV4-1
J gene: TRBJ2-3
D gene: TRBD1
CDR3 DNA: TGCGCCAGCAGCCTCCTACAGGGGACAGATACGCAGTATTTT
CDR3 protein: CASSLLQGTDTQYF

CDR3 length: 14
V gene: TRBV19
J gene: TRBJ2-1
D gene: -
CDR3 DNA: TGTGCCAGTAGTCAGGAGGGCCCGTATCATGAGCAGTTCTTC
CDR3 protein: CASSQEGPYHEQFF

CDR3 length: 16
V gene: TRBV6-4
J gene: TRBJ2-1
D gene: -
CDR3 DNA: TGTGCCAGCAGTGATCTGGCGGCAACCTCCTACAATGAGCAGTTCTTC
CDR3 protein: CASSDLAATSYNEQFF

CDR3 length: 18
V gene: TRBV7-2
J gene: TRBJ1-2
D gene: TRBD1
CDR3 DNA: TGTGCCAGCAGCTTATCACGGGACAGGGGCTTTACTAACTATGGCTACACCTTC
CDR3 protein: CASSLSRDRGFTNYGYTF

CDR3 length: 16
V gene: TRBV5-5
J gene: TRBJ1-1
D gene: TRBD1
CDR3 DNA: TGTGCCAGCAGCTTGGCACCCGCAGGGGGGTTGCCTGAAGCTTTCTTT
CDR3 protein: CASSLAPAGGLPEAFF

CDR3 length: 15
V gene: TRBV7-2
J gene: TRBJ2-1
D gene: TRBD2
CDR3 DNA: TGTGCCAGCAGCTGGATAGCGGGGGGTGGGCATGAGCAGTTCTTC
CDR3 protein: CASSWIAGGGHEQFF

CDR3 length: 13
V gene: TRBV10-3
J gene: TRBJ2-2
D gene: -
CDR3 DNA: TGTGCCACCAATAGTGGGCCTCCCGGGGAGCTGTTTTTT
CDR3 protein: CATNSGPPGELFF

CDR3 length: 15
V gene: TRBV11-2
J gene: TRBJ1-5
D gene: TRBD1
CDR3 DNA: TGTGCCAGCAGCTTGGGACAGGGCGCCAATCAGCCCCAGCATTTT
CDR3 protein: CASSLGQGANQPQHF

CDR3 length: 17
V gene: TRBV13
J gene: TRBJ2-1
D gene: -
CDR3 DNA: TGTGCCAGCAGCTCATCTAGACTAGAGTTCTTGGGCAATGAGCAGTTCTTC
CDR3 protein: CASSSSRLEFLGNEQFF

CDR3 length: 17
V gene: TRBV5-6
J gene: TRBJ1-3
D gene: -
CDR3 DNA: TGTGCCAGCAGCTTGCGTGACAGACGAAACTCTGGAAACACCATATATTTT
CDR3 protein: CASSLRDRRNSGNTIYF

CDR3 length: 15
V gene: TRBV6-1
J gene: TRBJ1-5
D gene: -
CDR3 DNA: TGTGCCAGCAGTGAATTCAGTTATAGCAATCAGCCCCAGCATTTT
CDR3 protein: CASSEFSYSNQPQHF

CDR3 length: 17
V gene: TRBV27
J gene: TRBJ1-6
D gene: TRBD1
CDR3 DNA: TGTGCCAGCAGTTTATCGGAGGCGACAGGGTTTAATTCACCCCTCCACTTT
CDR3 protein: CASSLSEATGFNSPLHF

CDR3 length: 16
V gene: TRBV5-1
J gene: TRBJ1-1
D gene: -
CDR3 DNA: TGCGCCAGCAGCCCTAGGGCCGACAGGACGAACACTGAAGCTTTCTTT
CDR3 protein: CASSPRADRTNTEAFF

CDR3 length: 14
V gene: TRBV5-1
J gene: TRBJ2-2
D gene: -
CDR3 DNA: TGCGCCAGCTTTCTGCCAGGCAGTACCGGGGAGCTGTTTTTT
CDR3 protein: CASFLPGSTGELFF

CDR3 length: 13
V gene: TRBV2
J gene: TRBJ1-4
D gene: -
CDR3 DNA: TGTGCCAGCAGTCCCGCAACTAATGAAAAACTGTTTTTT
CDR3 protein: CASSPATNEKLFF

CDR3 length: 14
V gene: TRBV3-1/TRBV3-2
J gene: TRBJ2-1
D gene: TRBD2
CDR3 DNA: TGTGCCAGCAGCCGGACTAGCGGGAGATATGAGCAGTTCTTC
CDR3 protein: CASSRTSGRYEQFF

CDR3 length: 16
V gene: TRBV28
J gene: TRBJ1-3
D gene: TRBD1
CDR3 DNA: TGTGCCAGCAGTTCCAACCGGGACAGTCTCCGAAACACCATATATTTT
CDR3 protein: CASSSNRDSLRNTIYF

CDR3 length: 15
V gene: TRBV6-5
J gene: TRBJ1-2
D gene: -
CDR3 DNA: TGTGCCAGCAGTCAGCCAACGGAGGCAGTCTATGGCTACACCTTC
CDR3 protein: CASSQPTEAVYGYTF

CDR3 length: 15
V gene: TRBV10-3
J gene: TRBJ1-2
D gene: TRBD1
CDR3 DNA: TGTGCCATCAGTGATGGGACAGGGGGGCACTATGGCTACACCTTC
CDR3 protein: CAISDGTGGHYGYTF

CDR3 length: 14
V gene: TRBV3-1/TRBV3-2
J gene: TRBJ1-1
D gene: -
CDR3 DNA: TGTGCCAGCATCCCGGGGCAGGGGCCCACTGAAGCTTTCTTT
CDR3 protein: CASIPGQGPTEAFF